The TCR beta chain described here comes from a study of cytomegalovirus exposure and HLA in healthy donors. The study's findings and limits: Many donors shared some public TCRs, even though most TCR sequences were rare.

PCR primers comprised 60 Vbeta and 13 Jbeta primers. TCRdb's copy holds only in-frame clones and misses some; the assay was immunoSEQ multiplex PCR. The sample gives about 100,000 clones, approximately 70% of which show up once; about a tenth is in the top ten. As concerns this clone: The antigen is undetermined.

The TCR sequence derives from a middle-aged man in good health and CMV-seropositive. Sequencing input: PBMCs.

The CDR3 sequence is CASSIGQGRNTEAFF. The CDR3 bases are TGCGCCAGCAGCATAGGACAGGGTAGGAACACTGAAGCTTTCTTT. The J gene is TRBJ1-1, the V gene TRBV5-1, with TRBD1 identical over 8 bases. The germline V gene has CDR1 SGHRS and CDR2 YFSETQ. This CDR3 contains 15 residues. V was clipped by 4 bases and J by 1 base; unmatched bases: 6.